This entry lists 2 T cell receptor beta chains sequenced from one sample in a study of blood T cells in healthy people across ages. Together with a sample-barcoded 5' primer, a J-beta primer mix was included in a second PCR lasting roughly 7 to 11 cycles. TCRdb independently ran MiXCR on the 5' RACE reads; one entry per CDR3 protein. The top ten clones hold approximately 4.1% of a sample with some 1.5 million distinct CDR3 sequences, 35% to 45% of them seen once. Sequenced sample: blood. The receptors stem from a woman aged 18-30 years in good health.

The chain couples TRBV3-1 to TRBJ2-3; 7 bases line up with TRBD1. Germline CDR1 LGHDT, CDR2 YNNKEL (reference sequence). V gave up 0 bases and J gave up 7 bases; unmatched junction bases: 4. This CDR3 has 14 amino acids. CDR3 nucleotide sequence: TGTGCCAGCAGCCAAGAAGGGGGCACGCATACGCAGTATTTT. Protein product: CASSQEGGTHTQYF.

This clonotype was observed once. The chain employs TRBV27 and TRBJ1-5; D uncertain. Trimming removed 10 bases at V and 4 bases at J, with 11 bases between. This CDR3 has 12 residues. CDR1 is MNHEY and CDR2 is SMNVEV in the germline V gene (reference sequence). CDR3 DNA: TGTGCCACCGGAAGGGCTAATCAGCCCCAGCATTTT. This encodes CATGRANQPQHF.